These T cell receptor beta chains were read from a single sample in a study of regulatory T cells in long-lasting Graves disease. From the multiplex PCR reads, TCRdb called clonotypes with MiXCR, one entry per CDR3 protein. The sample consists of about 430,000 distinct CDR3 sequences, over 20% of them appearing once. Sequencing used peripheral blood mononuclear cells (PBMCs), obtained when the disease was refractory, from a patient treated with antithyroid drugs. These receptors all stem from a female donor with Graves disease. Each CDR3 is given with its conserved first and last residue. The D gene is left open where the match is weak. Rows give clone size only sometimes, using once, few, many, or a class for an expanded clone.

>TRBV6-2/TRBV6-3|TRBJ2-7|TRBD2|few
TGTGCCAGCAGTTACATCCGACTAGCGGGAGCCGACGAGCAGTACTTC
CASSYIRLAGADEQYF
>TRBV2|TRBJ2-7|TRBD2|many
TGTGCCAGCGGACTAGCGTACGAGCAGTACTTC
CASGLAYEQYF
>TRBV6-4|TRBJ2-3|NA|NA
TGTGCCAGCAAAGGCCCTGCGGATACGCAGTATTTT
CASKGPADTQYF
>TRBV20-1|TRBJ2-7|TRBD2|NA
TGCAGTGCTAGAGATCGGGAGCTAGCGGGCGGTTTGATGGAGCAGTACTTC
CSARDRELAGGLMEQYF
>TRBV28|TRBJ2-4|NA|many
TGTGCCAGCAGTTTACCGGGAGAAGCCAAAAACATTCAGTACTTC
CASSLPGEAKNIQYF
>TRBV25-1|TRBJ1-4|NA|NA
TGTGCCAGCAGTGAATCGCGGGGCTCGGGTGAAAAACTGTTTTTT
CASSESRGSGEKLFF
>TRBV6-2/TRBV6-3|TRBJ1-2|NA|few
TGTGCCAGCAGTCATGAGGGTGGCTACACCTTC
CASSHEGGYTF
>TRBV5-1|TRBJ1-4|TRBD1|few
TGCGCCAGCAGCTTGACAGGGGCTGATAATGAAAAACTGTTTTTT
CASSLTGADNEKLFF
>TRBV20-1|TRBJ2-1|NA|NA
TGCAGTGCTAGAGATCAAGGGGGCGGGAGCCGCTACAATGAGCAGTTCTTC
CSARDQGGGSRYNEQFF
>TRBV20-1|TRBJ2-7|NA|few
TGCAGTGGTAGTTCGGCCAGTTACGAGCAGTACTTC
CSGSSASYEQYF
>TRBV28|TRBJ2-7|TRBD2|NA
TGTGCCAGCGTTGGACTAGCGGAAATTGGGCAGTACTTC
CASVGLAEIGQYF
>TRBV2|TRBJ2-1|TRBD2|NA
TGTGCCAGACCGCTAGCGGGAGGTCAGGGTGAGCAGTTCTTC
CARPLAGGQGEQFF
>TRBV4-1|TRBJ2-3|NA|once
TGCGCCAGCAGCTACAGGCAGGACCGATACACAGATACGCAGTATTTT
CASSYRQDRYTDTQYF
>TRBV19|TRBJ1-3|NA|NA
TGTGCCAGTAGGAGAACCCGGGACATCCGGCGTGATACTGGAAACACCATATATTTT
CASRRTRDIRRDTGNTIYF
>TRBV29-1|TRBJ2-7|NA|many
TGCAGCGTTGAAACAGGGAACTACGAGCAGTACTTC
CSVETGNYEQYF
>TRBV28|TRBJ1-1|NA|many
TGTGCCACACGTTCCAACACTGAAGCTTTCTTT
CATRSNTEAFF
>TRBV6-5|TRBJ1-4|TRBD1|many
TGTGCCAGCAGTTACACCGGGACAGGGCATGAAAAACTGTTTTTT
CASSYTGTGHEKLFF
>TRBV5-5|TRBJ2-2|TRBD1|few
TGTGCCAGCAGGTTCCAGGGGGCCAATACCGGGGAGCTGTTTTTT
CASRFQGANTGELFF
>TRBV10-3|TRBJ1-1|NA|many
TGTGCCAACCGGCGGGCTCCGAACACTGAAGCTTTCTTT
CANRRAPNTEAFF
>TRBV6-1|TRBJ1-5|NA|many
TGTGCCTCCGCGACTACTTTGGGCAATCAGCCCCAGCATTTT
CASATTLGNQPQHF
>TRBV9|TRBJ1-2|NA|NA
TGTGCCAGCCATAATCAAGACAGACGGGGCTACACCTTC
CASHNQDRRGYTF
>TRBV28|TRBJ1-2|TRBD1|many
TGTGCCAGCAGACCCGCCGGGACAGGGGGGCGTATTGGGTATGGCTACACCTTC
CASRPAGTGGRIGYGYTF
>TRBV13|TRBJ2-7|NA|many
TGTGCCAGCAGCAACGGGACTGGTCCTGGGGAGCAGTACTTC
CASSNGTGPGEQYF
>TRBV2|TRBJ2-3|TRBD2|many
TGTGCCAGCAGACGTGGGCTAGCGGAACTCACAGATACGCAGTATTTT
CASRRGLAELTDTQYF
>TRBV2|TRBJ1-1|NA|many
TGTGCCAGCTCCGGGACCGCGAACACTGAAGCTTTCTTT
CASSGTANTEAFF
>TRBV5-1|TRBJ1-1|NA|many
TGCGCCAGCAGCTTGGTAGGTGGACACACTGAAGCTTTCTTT
CASSLVGGHTEAFF
>TRBV28|TRBJ2-7|NA|many
TGTGCCAGCAGTTATCTAGACTACGAGCAGTACTTC
CASSYLDYEQYF
>TRBV4-1|TRBJ2-5|NA|few
TGCGCCAGCAGCCAGAAAGGCGATCTCGTCCCCCAGTACTTC
CASSQKGDLVPQYF
>TRBV2|TRBJ2-7|TRBD2|many
TGTGCCAGCAGAGAGATAGCGGGGGACTCCTACGAGCAGTACTTC
CASREIAGDSYEQYF
>TRBV14|TRBJ1-1|NA|NA
TGTGCCAGCAGTGGGATTGATGAAGCTTTCTTT
CASSGIDEAFF